The 6 T cell receptor beta chains below all came from one sample that was sequenced in a study of molecular identifiers for immune sequencing clone quantification. TCRdb called the PCR reads again in MiXCR, with one record for every CDR3 protein. Of over 600,000 distinct CDR3 sequences in the sample, 20% were seen once. The sample was naive CD8+ T cells from blood, with Jurkat cell RNA spiked in. Subset: FACS-sorted CD8+CD4-CCR7+CD45RA+ naive T cells. The receptors here all came from a human donor in good health. Some libraries in this study had Jurkat cell RNA spiked in.

Details on this clonotype: The DNA is left out, because the CDR3 cannot be placed on it with certainty; the CDR3 is given as TCRdb lists it. The chain couples TRBV6-2 or TRBV6-3 to TRBJ1-2; TRBD1 is the table's D call, not checked against the DNA. CDR1 and CDR2 from the germline V gene are MNHEY and SVGEGT. The CDR3 is made up of 14 amino acids, end residues included. CDR3 sequence: CASSSSDRGFGYTF.

This clonotype was counted many times. The chain joins TRBV28 to TRBJ1-5; D gene ambiguous. There are 14 residues in the CDR3. Trimming left V 6 bases short and J 5 bases short, with 14 bases between. Per germline, CDR1 MDHEN and CDR2 SYDVKM. The CDR3 coding sequence is TGTGCCAGCAGGAACAGCGACCCGGATCAGCCCCAGCATTTT. Translated: CASRNSDPDQPQHF.

The sample holds many counts of this clonotype. The chain combines TRBV20-1 with TRBJ2-2, with 7 bases aligning to TRBD1. This CDR3 comprises 13 residues. The germline gives CDR1 DFQATT, CDR2 SNEGSKA (reference sequence). After removal of 6 bases from V and 4 bases from J, the junction contained 5 bases not matched to a gene. In nucleotides, the CDR3 is TGCAGTGCGGAACACAGGGGCACCGGGGAGCTGTTTTTT. Its translation is CSAEHRGTGELFF.

Of note for this clonotype: Just one base apart from a much larger clone, this may be a read error. The rearrangement uses TRBV27 and TRBJ1-5, with 12 bases aligning to TRBD1. The CDR3 consists of 19 residues. Germline CDR1 and CDR2: MNHEY and SMNVEV (reference sequence). The CDR3 region is CAGSPGTGGSAGAQKPQHF. As DNA, the CDR3 is TGTGCCGGCAGCCCTGGGACAGGGGGCAGCGCGGGGGCGCAGAAGCCCCAGCATTTT.

This clonotype appeared many times. The V gene is TRBV4-1, the J gene TRBJ2-1, with D unresolved. The CDR3 consists of 15 residues. Germline V gene lookup returns CDR1 MGHRA and CDR2 YSYEKL. V was pared by 3 bases and J by 3 bases, with 12 bases between. The CDR3, as DNA: TGCGCCAGCAGCCATGAGATTAGCAGCTACAATGAGCAGTTCTTC. This gives the protein CASSHEISSYNEQFF.

This clonotype was counted many times. The chain links TRBV6-5 to TRBJ2-3, with D perhaps assigned TRBD1 or TRBD2 (5 bases each). Between the trimmed V and J ends, which lost 4 bases and 6 bases, there was a span of 20 bases. The CDR3 runs 16 residues. Per the germline V gene, CDR1 is MNHEY and CDR2 is SVGAGI. CDR3 region: CASSSGKGSLLDTQYF. The CDR3 coding sequence is TGTGCCAGCAGTTCCGGGAAGGGGTCACTCCTCGATACGCAGTATTTT.